The T cell receptor beta chain under discussion was sequenced for a study of T-cell reconstitution after alpha-beta-depleted transplantation in children. Study conclusions and caveats: There were reportedly several hundred expanded graft clones from which alpha-beta T cells came about two months after transplant.

This clonotype was detected only a few times. The antigen remains undetermined. The CDR3 length is 17 residues. Germline lookup yields CDR1 SGDLS and CDR2 YYNGEE. V gave up 3 bases and J gave up 5 bases; unmatched junction bases: 13. Construction of the TCRbeta library involved unique molecular identifiers. MiXCR, applied by TCRdb to the PCR reads, yields one record per CDR3 protein. The sample lists 450,000 to 550,000 distinct CDR3 sequences, roughly 11% occurring once. This sequence originates from a female patient between 2 and 10 years old who had a stem cell transplant for aplastic anemia, so the T cells may come from the graft donor. The sequences come from PBMCs, mostly from graft donor cells, collected 180 days after TCRalphabeta/CD19-depleted stem cell transplant. This chain connects TRBV9 to TRBJ1-4, with 7 bases lining up with TRBD1. CDR3 nucleotide sequence: TGTGCCAGCAGCGCCTGGACAGGCGCCCACCCGAATGAAAAACTGTTTTTT. Amino acids: CASSAWTGAHPNEKLFF.